The present T cell receptor beta chain was sequenced within a study of shared clonotypes between healthy human individuals. Study-wide points: Naive subsets generally had larger estimated richness than memory subsets.

Data came from immunoSEQ multiplex PCR; TCRdb stores just in-frame clones and leaves some out. The sample comprises about 1,900,000 clones, about 95% of which are singletons, and 1% to 1.5% rests with the top ten. Points on this clone: Its antigen is not known.

Positively selected for CCR7, the CD45RO-negative cells used as naive CD8 cells excluded terminally differentiated effector memory CD45RA+ cells. The ends were cut back, 5 bases at V and 3 bases at J, with 13 bases in the middle. This CDR3 is built from 15 residues. Germline V lookup: CDR1 PRHDT, CDR2 FYEKMQ (reference sequence). The sample consisted of naive CD8+ T cells sorted from blood. The clonotype originates from a man aged 18 to 29 in good health. This sequence joins TRBV13 and TRBJ1-4; no firm D call. CDR3 residues: CASSVEGKANEKLFF. DNA of the CDR3: TGTGCCAGCAGCGTAGAGGGTAAAGCTAATGAAAAACTGTTTTTT.